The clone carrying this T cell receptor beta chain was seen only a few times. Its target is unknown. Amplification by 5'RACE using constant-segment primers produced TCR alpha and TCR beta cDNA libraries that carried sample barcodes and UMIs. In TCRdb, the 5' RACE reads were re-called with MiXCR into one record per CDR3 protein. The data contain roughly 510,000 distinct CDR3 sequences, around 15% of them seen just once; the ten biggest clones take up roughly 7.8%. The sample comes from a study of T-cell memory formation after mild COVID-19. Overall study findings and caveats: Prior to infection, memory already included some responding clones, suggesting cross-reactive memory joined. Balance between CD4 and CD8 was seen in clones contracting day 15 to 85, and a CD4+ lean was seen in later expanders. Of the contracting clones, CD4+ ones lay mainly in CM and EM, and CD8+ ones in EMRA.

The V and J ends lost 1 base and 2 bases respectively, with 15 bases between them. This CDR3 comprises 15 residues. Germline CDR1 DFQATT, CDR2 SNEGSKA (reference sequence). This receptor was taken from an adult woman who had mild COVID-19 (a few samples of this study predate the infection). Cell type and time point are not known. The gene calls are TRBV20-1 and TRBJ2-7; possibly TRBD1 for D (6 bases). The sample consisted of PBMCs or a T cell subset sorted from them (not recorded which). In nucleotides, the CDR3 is TGCAGTGCTAGAGCCATAGGGGGTACCACCTACGAGCAGTACTTC. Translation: CSARAIGGTTYEQYF.